What follows is one T cell receptor beta chain and its context. Use of 60 Vbeta and 13 Jbeta primers characterized the PCR. TCRdb's copy holds only in-frame clones and misses some; the assay was immunoSEQ multiplex PCR. The sample has approximately 81,000 clones, over 65% seen once. The trim removed 3 bases at V and 3 bases at J, leaving 7 bases unmatched. Germline-derived CDR1 and CDR2 are KGHSH and LQKENI. This CDR3 spans 17 amino acids. The data originate from a study of cytomegalovirus exposure and HLA in healthy donors. The V gene is TRBV18, the J gene TRBJ2-7, with 14 positions matching TRBD2. This receptor was identified in a middle-aged man in good health and CMV-seropositive. Input material: PBMCs. In DNA, the CDR3 is TGTGCCAGCTCACCCCGGACTAGCGGGAGGAGTCTCTACGAGCAGTACTTC. It specifies CASSPRTSGRSLYEQYF.